This T cell receptor (beta chain) was recorded in a study of OX40 agonist ivuxolimab in advanced cancers. The study's findings and limits: Among T cells, CD8+ cells averaged more expanded clones than CD4+ cells. Circulating CD4+ and CD8+ T cells showed clonal expansion by week 6 at 0.1 to 3.0 mg/kg.

A remark on this clone: What it binds is not known.

Trimming took 0 bases from V and 8 from J, leaving 11 bases between them. This CDR3 is built from 13 residues. Germline CDR1 and CDR2: SGHRS and YFSETQ. Clones were sequenced by immunoSEQ multiplex PCR, and TCRdb holds only the in-frame ones, with some missing. Among roughly 83,000 clones listed, 84% were seen once. Patients who had autoimmune disease history or got systemic immunosuppression were left out. The specimen was CD4+ or CD8+ T cells sorted from blood, collected in a trial of the OX40 agonist ivuxolimab. The clonotype comes from an adult with an advanced solid tumor such as melanoma, head and neck, liver or kidney cancer. The V gene is TRBV5-1, the J gene TRBJ1-2; a weak D match, TRBD1 (5 bases). The CDR3: CASSLGEGLGYTF. For the CDR3, the DNA is TGCGCCAGCAGCTTGGGCGAGGGGTTAGGCTACACCTTC.